A selection of T cell receptor beta chains follows, all from one sample in a study of vaccination effects on CD4 cells after COVID-19. The assay was immunoSEQ multiplex PCR, and TCRdb's table has in-frame clones only and misses some. The sample has around 30,000 clones; approximately 70% are singletons. Their antigens are not known. Sequencing was performed on CD4+ T cells from PBMCs cultured without peptide, taken before COVID-19 vaccination. The receptor set was obtained from a human donor who received a COVID-19 vaccine. The CDR3 runs from the conserved cysteine through the conserved F or W. Each record gives: J gene, clone size, D gene, V gene, CDR3 protein, CDR3 DNA. The D gene is left open where the match is weak. Size is omitted from some rows. Given values are once, few, many or a class for expanded clones.

J: TRBJ2-5
size: -
D: -
V: TRBV14
CDR3: CASSQGAGETQYF
DNA: TGTGCCAGCAGCCAAGGGGCGGGGGAGACCCAGTACTTC

J: TRBJ1-6
size: -
D: TRBD1
V: TRBV5-1
CDR3: CASSLAEVRQGWSPLHF
DNA: TGCGCCAGCAGCTTGGCCGAAGTTAGACAGGGCTGGTCACCCCTCCACTTT

J: TRBJ1-2
size: -
D: -
V: TRBV5-1
CDR3: CASSLAAGPTNYGYTF
DNA: TGCGCCAGCAGCTTGGCCGCAGGGCCTACTAACTATGGCTACACCTTC

J: TRBJ1-6
size: -
D: -
V: TRBV5-6
CDR3: CASSFEGPYNSPLHF
DNA: TGTGCCAGCAGCTTTGAGGGGCCTTATAATTCACCCCTCCACTTT

J: TRBJ2-7
size: few
D: TRBD2
V: TRBV5-1
CDR3: CASSASGTSAYEQYF
DNA: TGCGCCAGCAGCGCTTCCGGGACTAGCGCCTACGAGCAGTACTTC

J: TRBJ2-3
size: -
D: TRBD1
V: TRBV5-1
CDR3: CASSQDRGDTDTQYF
DNA: TGCGCCAGCAGCCAGGACAGGGGGGACACAGATACGCAGTATTTT

J: TRBJ1-1
size: -
D: TRBD1
V: TRBV5-1
CDR3: CASSPGAGTGGAFF
DNA: TGCGCCAGCAGCCCCGGGGCGGGGACAGGGGGAGCTTTCTTT

J: TRBJ2-3
size: -
D: -
V: TRBV9
CDR3: CASSNGRTDTQYF
DNA: TGTGCCAGCAGCAACGGACGAACAGATACGCAGTATTTT

J: TRBJ1-2
size: -
D: -
V: TRBV19
CDR3: CASSLPGASYGGYTF
DNA: TGTGCCAGCAGCCTCCCGGGGGCAAGCTATGGTGGCTACACCTTC

J: TRBJ1-3
size: -
D: -
V: TRBV5-5
CDR3: CASSGAAGYTIYF
DNA: TGTGCCAGCAGTGGGGCGGCGGGCTACACCATATATTTT